The TCR beta chain described here comes from a study of shared clonotypes between healthy human individuals. Sequenced by immunoSEQ multiplex PCR; TCRdb stores in-frame clones only, minus some. The repertoire holds over 2,000,000 clones, with about 93% as singletons. Naive CD8 cells, CD45RO-negative and positively selected for CCR7, excluded terminally differentiated effector memory CD45RA+ cells. Sequences were obtained from naive CD8+ T cells from PBMCs. The TCR originated in a man between 18 and 29 years old in good health. Some clones in this sample may be carry-over from other donors' samples.

In nucleotides, the CDR3 is TGTGCCAGCAGTCCCCATGGGTCAACTTACGAGCAGTACTTC. Translation gives CASSPHGSTYEQYF. The V and J genes are TRBV6-6 and TRBJ2-7; no reliable D call. V lost 5 bases, J lost 4 bases, and 15 bases lay in between. Germline V gene lookup returns CDR1 MNHNY and CDR2 SVGAGI (reference sequence). This CDR3 contains 14 residues.